These 25 T cell receptor beta chains share one sample of origin, sequenced in a study of cytomegalovirus exposure and HLA in healthy donors. This PCR relied on a set of 60 Vbeta primers and 13 Jbeta primers. Clones were read by immunoSEQ multiplex PCR, and TCRdb kept only the in-frame ones, dropping some. This table has approximately 150,000 clones, roughly three quarters appearing once. Sequencing was performed on PBMCs. The receptors stem from a man aged 18 to 29 in good health and CMV-seropositive.

This clone has a single count. The genes are TRBV10-3 and TRBJ2-7, with 9 bases that match TRBD1. The germline V gene has CDR1 ENHRY and CDR2 SYGVKD. The CDR3 loop spans 15 amino acids. V gave up 0 bases and J gave up 2 bases; unmatched junction bases: 2. CDR3 nucleotide sequence: TGTGCCATCAGTGAGTCTACAGGGGGCCCCTACGAGCAGTACTTC. It is translated as CAISESTGGPYEQYF.

The V and J genes are TRBV5-1 and TRBJ2-3; D perhaps matches TRBD2 (5 bases). V lost 3 bases, J lost 4 bases, and 15 bases lay in between. This CDR3 has 15 residues. Germline V CDR1 and CDR2: SGHRS, YFSETQ. The CDR3 reads CASSSMDSYSDTQYF. In nucleotides, the CDR3 is TGCGCCAGCAGCTCTATGGACTCATACTCAGATACGCAGTATTTT.

V and J are TRBV15 and TRBJ1-6; 10 bases align to TRBD1. Germline V gives CDR1 LNHNV, CDR2 YYDKDF (reference sequence). V was pared by 1 base and J by 14 bases, with 2 bases of the junction left unmatched. The CDR3 has 13 amino acids. The CDR3 bases are TGTGCCACCAGCAGAGTAGGACAGGGGGCCCTCCACTTT. Translation gives CATSRVGQGALHF.

V and J are TRBV27 and TRBJ1-1; D remains unclear. Germline lookup yields CDR1 MNHEY and CDR2 SMNVEV (reference sequence). Trimming left V 6 bases short and J 0 bases short, with 5 bases between. This CDR3 is built from 12 residues. The CDR3 spells CASRTVNTEAFF. The DNA of the CDR3 is TGTGCCAGCAGAACGGTGAACACTGAAGCTTTCTTT.

This chain connects TRBV5-8 to TRBJ1-2, with 7 positions matching TRBD1. CDR3 length equals 14 residues. The V gene's germline CDR1 is SGHTS and CDR2 YDEGEE. V was clipped by 5 bases and J by 2 bases; unmatched bases: 6. The CDR3 nucleotides are TGTGCCAGCAGTTGGGACAGAATGAACTATGGCTACACCTTC. Protein product: CASSWDRMNYGYTF.

V is TRBV18 and J is TRBJ2-6, with D unresolved. The CDR3 is 20 amino acids. Germline V CDR1 and CDR2: KGHSH, LQKENI. Deletions cut 3 bases from V and 2 bases from J, with 23 bases between. CDR3 sequence reads: CASSPFAGQTTTPGANVLTF. CDR3 sequence (DNA): TGTGCCAGCTCACCTTTCGCTGGCCAGACAACCACCCCTGGGGCCAACGTCCTGACTTTC. Variable domain in full (rest from reference TRBV18 and TRBJ2-6): NAGVMQNPRHLVRRRGQEARLRCSPMKGHSHVYWYRQLPEEGLKFMVYLQKENIIDESGMPKERFSAEFPKEGPSILRIQQVVRGDSAAYFCASSPFAGQTTTPGANVLTFGAGSRLTVL.

The chain couples TRBV5-4 to TRBJ2-5; 16 bases fit TRBD2. CDR3 size: 17 residues. V shed 4 bases, J shed 3 bases, and the junction held 6 bases outside the gene matches. The V gene's germline CDR1 is SGHNT and CDR2 YYREEE (reference sequence). The CDR3 DNA is TGTGCCAGCAGCACCCCGGGACTAGCGGGGGGGGAAGAGACCCAGTACTTC. Amino acids: CASSTPGLAGGEETQYF.

The gene calls are TRBV7-9 and TRBJ1-4; 8 positions agree with TRBD1. The germline V gene encodes CDR1 SEHNR and CDR2 FQNEAQ (reference sequence). The CDR3 spans 17 residues. Germline trimming cut 4 bases from V and 5 bases from J; bases unmatched to any gene: 12. DNA of the CDR3: TGTGCCAGCAGCTCGCTCCCGGGGACAGGCAGAAATGAAAAACTGTTTTTT. As protein: CASSSLPGTGRNEKLFF.

The rearrangement links TRBV15 to TRBJ2-7, with D uncertain. Germline loops: CDR1 LNHNV, CDR2 YYDKDF (reference sequence). V lost 1 base, J lost 2 bases, and 6 bases lay in between. The CDR3 is 13 residues long. CDR3 sequence: CATSRARAYEQYF. In DNA, the CDR3 is TGTGCCACCAGCAGAGCTCGGGCCTACGAGCAGTACTTC.

V usage is TRBV23-1 and J usage is TRBJ2-1; TRBD1 matches 10 bases. TRBV23-1 is filed as an ORF, its function uncertain. The CDR3 consists of 18 residues. With V trimmed by 9 bases and J by 1 base, 15 bases remained unmatched. The CDR3 here is CARKSGTGVPLSYNEQFF. The CDR3 DNA reads TGCGCCAGGAAGTCCGGGACAGGGGTGCCCTTATCCTACAATGAGCAGTTCTTC.

V and J are TRBV5-4 and TRBJ2-1; 7 nucleotides align to TRBD2. CDR1 is SGHNT, CDR2 YYREEE, per germline (reference sequence). J gave up 6 bases and V 1 base, and 7 bases lay outside the gene matches. CDR3 size: 15 residues. CDR3 region: CASSLTGLVVNEQFF. DNA of the CDR3: TGTGCCAGCAGCTTGACTGGACTAGTTGTCAATGAGCAGTTCTTC. Based on the CDR3 plus reference TRBV5-4 and TRBJ2-1, the full variable domain is ETGVTQSPTHLIKTRGQQVTLRCSSQSGHNTVSWYQQALGQGPQFIFQYYREEENGRGNFPPRFSGLQFPNYSSELNVNALELDDSALYLCASSLTGLVVNEQFFGPGTRLTVL.

About this clone itself: The same CDR3 can be traced to other DNA sequences in this sample. The chain employs TRBV29-1 and TRBJ1-3; 8 bases are a match to TRBD1. The V gene end was trimmed by 4 bases and the J gene end by 4 bases; junction bases not matched to a gene: 6. CDR1 is SQVTM, CDR2 ANQGSEA, per germline. The length of the CDR3 is 14 residues. CDR3 in DNA: TGCAGCGTTGCCGAGGACAGGGCAGGAAACACCATATATTTT. Protein product: CSVAEDRAGNTIYF.

The rearrangement links TRBV19 to TRBJ2-7; TRBD2 agrees at 8 bases. Per the germline V gene, CDR1 is LNHDA and CDR2 is SQIVND (reference sequence). After removal of 5 bases from V and 2 bases from J, the junction contained 8 bases not matched to a gene. This CDR3 is built from 15 residues. The CDR3 DNA sequence: TGTGCCAGTAGTCTAAGCGGGGGCGTAACCTACGAGCAGTACTTC. Translation gives CASSLSGGVTYEQYF.

V is TRBV2 and J is TRBJ2-3; 12 bases agree with TRBD1. The length of the CDR3 is 17 residues. Germline V gene data show CDR1 as SNHLY and CDR2 as FYNNEI. The J segment lost 3 bases and the V segment lost 6 bases, leaving 10 bases of the junction unmatched. This CDR3 reads CASSMHRDRGLTDTQYF. The CDR3 region has the DNA TGTGCCAGCAGCATGCACCGGGACAGGGGGCTGACAGATACGCAGTATTTT.

The gene calls are TRBV10-3 and TRBJ1-1; D uncertain. This CDR3 region has 11 residues. Germline assignment: CDR1 ENHRY and CDR2 SYGVKD. Trimming stripped 6 bases from V and 1 base from J, with 3 bases between. The CDR3 reads CAISKNTEAFF. The CDR3 bases are TGTGCCATCAGCAAGAACACTGAAGCTTTCTTT.

The chain carries TRBV7-2 and TRBJ2-1, with 12 bases lining up with TRBD2. V dropped 5 bases and J dropped 7; count of bases not matched to a gene: 18. The CDR3 spans 19 residues. Germline values: CDR1 SGHTA, CDR2 FQGNSA. The CDR3 DNA is TGTGCCAGCAGCGCCCGGGCGTCTAGCGGGAGGGCCGCTGCGAATGAGCAGTTCTTC. Translation: CASSARASSGRAAANEQFF.

The chain employs TRBV6-6 and TRBJ1-5, with TRBD1 identical over 11 bases. Unmatched junction bases numbered 8, after V lost 6 bases and J lost 7 bases. Germline CDR1 reads MNHNY; CDR2 reads SVGAGI (reference sequence). The CDR3 has 15 amino acids. CDR3 DNA: TGTGCCAGCAGGTACCCGGGACAGGGGGTCCAGCCCCAGCATTTT. This encodes CASRYPGQGVQPQHF.

A note on this clone: Other nucleotide sequences in the sample specify the same CDR3. The rearrangement links TRBV2 to TRBJ1-2; D is perhaps TRBD1 (6 bases). Germline V gene sequence: CDR1 SNHLY, CDR2 FYNNEI. The CDR3 is 13 amino acids. The V end lost 6 bases, the J end lost 5 bases, and 13 bases lay between the germline ends. The CDR3: CASSRDKGYGYTF. The CDR3 DNA reads TGTGCCAGCAGCCGGGACAAGGGGTATGGCTACACCTTC. Full variable domain (rest looked up from reference TRBV2 and TRBJ1-2): EPEVTQTPSHQVTQMGQEVILRCVPISNHLYFYWYRQILGQKVEFLVSFYNNEISEKSEIFDDQFSVERPDGSNFTLKIRSTKLEDSAMYFCASSRDKGYGYTFGSGTRLTVV.

The V and J genes are TRBV19 and TRBJ2-4, with D possibly matching TRBD1 (6 bases). V was trimmed by 6 bases and J by 1 base, leaving 19 bases between them. CDR3 length equals 17 residues. Germline CDR1 is LNHDA and CDR2 is SQIVND (reference sequence). CDR3 DNA: TGTGCCAGTAGGGACGCGACAGGACACCCCGCCAAAAACATTCAGTACTTC. Translation: CASRDATGHPAKNIQYF.

The chain carries TRBV18 and TRBJ1-1, with D unresolved. CDR3 length: 13 amino acids. The germline V gene encodes CDR1 KGHSH and CDR2 LQKENI. Trimming took off 2 bases at V and 3 bases at J, with 7 bases between the two ends. The chain's CDR3 is CASSPERDTEAFF. For the CDR3, the DNA is TGTGCCAGCTCACCAGAGAGGGACACTGAAGCTTTCTTT.

This clone has more than one count but fewer than ten. The V and J genes are TRBV21-1 and TRBJ2-3; the DNA was not compared with TRBD2, the D call given in the table. TRBV21-1 is a pseudogene segment. The CDR3 totals 16 residues. The CDR3: CASSKGGSGSTDTQYF. CDR3 coding DNA: TGTGCCAGCAGCAAAGGGGGTAGCGGGAGTACAGATACGCAGTATTTT.

J is TRBJ2-4 and V is TRBV5-4; TRBD2 agrees at 12 bases. Per the germline V gene, CDR1 is SGHNT and CDR2 is YYREEE (reference sequence). The CDR3 sequence is 16 residues long. V trimming: 4 bases; J trimming: 8 bases; junction bases outside the gene matches: 10. CDR3 in amino acids: CASSLRLAGDEDIQYF. CDR3 DNA: TGTGCCAGCAGCCTTCGACTAGCGGGAGATGAGGACATTCAGTACTTC.

This sequence joins TRBV27 and TRBJ1-2, with TRBD1 matching over 10 bases. The V segment lost 2 bases and the J segment 4 bases; nucleotides outside the gene matches: 10. The CDR3 extends over 17 amino acids. Germline CDR1 MNHEY, CDR2 SMNVEV (reference sequence). This CDR3 is CASSLSSGQGVRYGYTF. The CDR3 nucleotides are TGTGCCAGCAGTTTAAGCTCTGGACAGGGGGTCCGCTATGGCTACACCTTC.

The chain recombines TRBV7-2 with TRBJ2-5; 8 bases line up with TRBD1. The CDR3 length is 14 residues. V dropped 4 bases and J dropped 2; count of bases not matched to a gene: 3. Germline V gives CDR1 SGHTA, CDR2 FQGNSA. The CDR3 is CASSSTGGQETQYF. The DNA of the CDR3 is TGTGCCAGCAGCTCAACAGGGGGACAAGAGACCCAGTACTTC.

The rearrangement uses TRBV6-6 and TRBJ2-1, with 8 bases identical to TRBD1. Trimming removed 11 bases from V and 9 bases from J; junction bases left unmatched: 15. This CDR3 has 14 residues. Germline lookup yields CDR1 MNHNY and CDR2 SVGAGI (reference sequence). The DNA of the CDR3 is TGTGCCGTCAGAGAGGGACAGGCACCCGCTGAGCAGTTCTTC. Translation gives CAVREGQAPAEQFF.